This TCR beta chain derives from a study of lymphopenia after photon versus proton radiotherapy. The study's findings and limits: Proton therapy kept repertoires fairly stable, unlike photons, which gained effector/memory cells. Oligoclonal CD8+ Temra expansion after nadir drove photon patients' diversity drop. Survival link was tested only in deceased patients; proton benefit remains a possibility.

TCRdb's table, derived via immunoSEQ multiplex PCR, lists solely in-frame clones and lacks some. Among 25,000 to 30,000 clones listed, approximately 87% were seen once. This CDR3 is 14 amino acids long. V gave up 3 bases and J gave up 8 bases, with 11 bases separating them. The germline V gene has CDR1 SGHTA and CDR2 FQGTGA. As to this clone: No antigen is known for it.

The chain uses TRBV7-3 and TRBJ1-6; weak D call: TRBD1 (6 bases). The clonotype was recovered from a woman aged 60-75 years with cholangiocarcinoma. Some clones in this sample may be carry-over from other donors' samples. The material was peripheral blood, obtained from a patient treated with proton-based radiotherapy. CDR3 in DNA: TGTGCCAGCAGCTTTCAACAGGGAGATTCACCCCTCCACTTT. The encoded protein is CASSFQQGDSPLHF.